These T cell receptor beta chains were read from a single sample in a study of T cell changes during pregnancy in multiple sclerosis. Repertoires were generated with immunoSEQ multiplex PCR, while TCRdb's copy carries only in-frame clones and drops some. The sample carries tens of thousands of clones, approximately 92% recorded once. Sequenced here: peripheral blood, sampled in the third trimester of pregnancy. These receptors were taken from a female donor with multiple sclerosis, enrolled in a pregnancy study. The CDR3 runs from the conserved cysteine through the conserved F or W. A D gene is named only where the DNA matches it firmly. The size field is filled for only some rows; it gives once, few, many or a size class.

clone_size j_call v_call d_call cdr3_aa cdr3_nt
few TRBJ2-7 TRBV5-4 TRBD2 CASSWGLAGNEQYF TGTGCCAGCAGCTGGGGACTAGCGGGAAACGAGCAGTACTTC
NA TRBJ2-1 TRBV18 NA CASSELGPSSYNEQFF TGTGCCAGCTCAGAACTAGGCCCGAGCTCCTACAATGAGCAGTTCTTC
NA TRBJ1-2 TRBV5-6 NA CASSLSGWVSVYTF TGTGCCAGCAGCTTGAGCGGGTGGGTGAGTGTCTACACCTTC
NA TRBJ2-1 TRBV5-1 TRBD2 CASSFGLAPRVNEQFF TGCGCCAGCAGCTTTGGACTAGCGCCGAGAGTCAATGAGCAGTTCTTC
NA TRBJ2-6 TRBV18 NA CASSPSGSGANVLTF TGTGCCAGCTCACCAAGCGGGTCTGGGGCCAACGTCCTGACTTTC
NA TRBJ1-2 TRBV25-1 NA CASGGHAFGYTF TGTGCCAGCGGGGGACACGCCTTTGGCTACACCTTC
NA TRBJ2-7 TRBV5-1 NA CASSLKGPPYEQYF TGCGCCAGCAGCTTGAAGGGGCCCCCCTACGAGCAGTACTTC
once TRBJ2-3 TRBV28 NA CASSGGSTDTQYF TGTGCCAGCAGTGGCGGGAGCACAGATACGCAGTATTTT
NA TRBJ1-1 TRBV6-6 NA CASSFGTGKAFF TGTGCCAGCAGTTTCGGTACAGGGAAAGCTTTCTTT
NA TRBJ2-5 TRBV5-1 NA CASSLARETQYF TGCGCCAGCAGCTTGGCCCGGGAGACCCAGTACTTC
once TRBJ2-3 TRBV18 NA CASSQQGGITDTQYF TGTGCCAGCTCACAACAGGGTGGGATCACAGATACGCAGTATTTT
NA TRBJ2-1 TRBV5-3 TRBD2 CARSLVGRASYNEQFF TGTGCCAGAAGCTTGGTAGGGAGGGCCTCCTACAATGAGCAGTTCTTC
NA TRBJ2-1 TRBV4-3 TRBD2 CASSQTSGFYNEQFF TGCGCCAGCAGCCAAACTAGCGGGTTTTACAATGAGCAGTTCTTC
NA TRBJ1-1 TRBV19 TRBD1 CASSTNGQGPEIEAFF TGTGCCAGTAGTACTAACGGACAGGGGCCTGAAATTGAAGCTTTCTTT
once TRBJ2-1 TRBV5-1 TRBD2 CASSAGTSGNNEQFF TGCGCCAGCAGCGCCGGGACTAGCGGGAACAATGAGCAGTTCTTC
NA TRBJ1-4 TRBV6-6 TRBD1 CASTFRGAGNEKLFF TGTGCCAGCACCTTCAGGGGGGCAGGTAATGAAAAACTGTTTTTT
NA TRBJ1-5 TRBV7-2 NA CASSPRTALGPQHF TGTGCCAGCAGCCCCCGGACAGCCTTGGGGCCCCAGCATTTT
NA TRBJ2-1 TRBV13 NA CASSLAGPSGDEQFF TGTGCCAGCAGCTTAGCGGGTCCCTCGGGGGATGAGCAGTTCTTC
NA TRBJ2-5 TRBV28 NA CASLAGLGLQETQYF TGTGCCAGCCTAGCAGGCCTAGGGCTCCAAGAGACCCAGTACTTC
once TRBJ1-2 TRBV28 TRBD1 CASSNTRDRLNYGYTF TGTGCCAGCAGTAACACCCGGGACAGATTAAATTATGGCTACACCTTC